The present T cell receptor (beta chain) was sequenced within a study of technical replicates of blood from four donors. The CDR3 runs to 15 residues. In germline, CDR1 is SGHTA, CDR2 FQGTGA. V lost 2 bases and J lost 1, with 11 bases in between. Clones were sequenced by immunoSEQ multiplex PCR, and TCRdb holds only the in-frame ones, with some missing. The table has tens of thousands of clones, around 87% seen once; the top ten hold under 6.5%. The rearrangement links TRBV7-3 to TRBJ1-1; D possibly corresponds to TRBD1 (5 bases). What was sequenced was PBMCs. The clonotype comes from a human donor in good health. Some clones in this sample may be carry-over from other donors' samples. This CDR3 reads CASSLSQVKNTEAFF. CDR3 bases: TGTGCCAGCAGCTTATCACAGGTGAAGAACACTGAAGCTTTCTTT.